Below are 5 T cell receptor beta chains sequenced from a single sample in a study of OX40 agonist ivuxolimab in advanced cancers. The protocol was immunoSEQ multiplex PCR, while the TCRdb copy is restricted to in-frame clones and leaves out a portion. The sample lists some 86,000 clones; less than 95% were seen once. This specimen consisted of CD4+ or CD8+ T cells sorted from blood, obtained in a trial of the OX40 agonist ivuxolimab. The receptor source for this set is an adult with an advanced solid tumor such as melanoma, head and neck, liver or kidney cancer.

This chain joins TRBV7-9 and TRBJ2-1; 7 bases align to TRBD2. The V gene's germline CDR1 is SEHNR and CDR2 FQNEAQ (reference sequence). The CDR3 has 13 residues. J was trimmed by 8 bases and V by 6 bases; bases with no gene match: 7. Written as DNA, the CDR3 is TGTGCCAGCAGTCGGGCGGGAGACTATGAGCAGTTCTTC. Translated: CASSRAGDYEQFF.

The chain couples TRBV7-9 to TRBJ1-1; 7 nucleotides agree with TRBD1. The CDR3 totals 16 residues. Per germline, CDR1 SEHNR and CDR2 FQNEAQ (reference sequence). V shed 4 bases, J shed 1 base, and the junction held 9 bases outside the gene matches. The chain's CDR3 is CASSSRTGQRNTEAFF. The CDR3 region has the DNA TGTGCCAGCAGCTCCAGAACGGGACAGAGGAACACTGAAGCTTTCTTT. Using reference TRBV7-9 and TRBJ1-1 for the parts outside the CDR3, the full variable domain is DTGVSQNPRHKITKRGQNVTFRCDPISEHNRLYWYRQTLGQGPEFLTYFQNEAQLEKSRLLSDRFSAERPKGSFSTLEIQRTEQGDSAMYLCASSSRTGQRNTEAFFGQGTRLTVV.

CDR3 nucleotide sequence: TGTGCCAGCACTAGTACTTGGAGCGGATTCGGGGAGCTGTTTTTT. Its protein is CASTSTWSGFGELFF. The chain has TRBV27 and TRBJ2-2; a weak D match, TRBD2 (5 bases). CDR1 is MNHEY and CDR2 is SMNVEV in the germline V gene (reference sequence). V was cut by 7 bases and J by 7 bases, with 19 bases left in between. The CDR3 is 15 residues long.

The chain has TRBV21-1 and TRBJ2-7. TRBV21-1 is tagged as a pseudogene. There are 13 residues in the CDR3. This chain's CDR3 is CASSIKVSYEQYF. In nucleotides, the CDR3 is TGTGCCAGCAGCATCAAAGTCTCCTACGAGCAGTACTTC.

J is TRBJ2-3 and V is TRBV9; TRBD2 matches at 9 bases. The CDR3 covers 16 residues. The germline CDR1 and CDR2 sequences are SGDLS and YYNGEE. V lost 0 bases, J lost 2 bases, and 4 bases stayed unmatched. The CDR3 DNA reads TGTGCCAGCAGCGTAGGCGGGGGGGCAGTCACAGATACGCAGTATTTT. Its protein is CASSVGGGAVTDTQYF. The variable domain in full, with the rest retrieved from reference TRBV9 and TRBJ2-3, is DSGVTQTPKHLITATGQRVTLRCSPRSGDLSVYWYQQSLDQGLQFLIQYYNGEERAKGNILERFSAQQFPDLHSELNLSSLELGDSALYFCASSVGGGAVTDTQYFGPGTRLTVL.